This T cell receptor (beta chain) originates from a study of PD-1 blockade in classical Hodgkin lymphoma. Of note for this clone: Its target is not known.

Germline values: CDR1 MDHEN, CDR2 SYDVKM. The V and J ends lost 2 bases and 3 bases respectively, with 11 bases between them. The CDR3 length is 14 residues. TCRdb's copy holds only in-frame clones and misses some; the assay was immunoSEQ multiplex PCR. The table lists more than 140,000 clones, about 81% of them singletons. Study-wide results and limits: Causes of the repertoire differences remain undefined, possibly disease activity or prior therapy. As was reported, newly diagnosed patients showed lower baseline TCR diversity than healthy donors did. Only CD4+ TCR diversity, not CD8+, had risen significantly by C4D1.

All patients experienced relapse after autologous stem cell transplantation, and brentuximab vedotin exposure was variable. This receptor was identified in a human donor with classical Hodgkin lymphoma. The input for sequencing was peripheral blood mononuclear cells (PBMCs), taken before the second cycle of nivolumab. The genes are TRBV28 and TRBJ2-7; weak D call: TRBD2 (5 bases). The CDR3 DNA follows: TGTGCCAGCAGTTTAGCGGGCCTGCGCTACGAGCAGTACTTC. Translating gives CASSLAGLRYEQYF.